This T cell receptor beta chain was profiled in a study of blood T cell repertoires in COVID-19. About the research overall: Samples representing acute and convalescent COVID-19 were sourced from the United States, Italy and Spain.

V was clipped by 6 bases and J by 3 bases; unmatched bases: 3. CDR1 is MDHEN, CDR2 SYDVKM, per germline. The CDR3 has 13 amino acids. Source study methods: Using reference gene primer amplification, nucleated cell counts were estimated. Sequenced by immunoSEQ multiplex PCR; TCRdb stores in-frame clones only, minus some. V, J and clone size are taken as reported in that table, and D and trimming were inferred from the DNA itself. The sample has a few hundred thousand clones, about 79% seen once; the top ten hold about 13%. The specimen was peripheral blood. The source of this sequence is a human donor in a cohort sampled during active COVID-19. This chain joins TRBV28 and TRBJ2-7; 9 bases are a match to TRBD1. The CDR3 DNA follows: TGTGCCAGCAGGGGACAGGGTGTCTACGAGCAGTACTTC. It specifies CASRGQGVYEQYF.